What follows describes a single T cell receptor (beta chain). This entry belongs to a study of blood T cell repertoires in COVID-19. This CDR3 has 16 residues. With V trimmed by 0 bases and J by 7 bases, 10 bases remained unmatched. Per germline, CDR1 MNHNY and CDR2 SVGAGI (reference sequence). Some clones are missing from TCRdb's copy, which holds only in-frame ones; the method was immunoSEQ multiplex PCR. The data contain 190,000 or so clones, approximately 85% of them singletons. Sequenced sample: peripheral blood. The chain uses TRBV6-6 and TRBJ1-2; the match to TRBD1 covers 8 bases. This TCR was recovered from a woman aged 80 or older with acute or convalescent COVID-19. As DNA, the CDR3 is TGTGCCAGCAGTTACTCTTCCGGACAGGGCCCGTCTGGCTACACCTTC. Protein product: CASSYSSGQGPSGYTF.